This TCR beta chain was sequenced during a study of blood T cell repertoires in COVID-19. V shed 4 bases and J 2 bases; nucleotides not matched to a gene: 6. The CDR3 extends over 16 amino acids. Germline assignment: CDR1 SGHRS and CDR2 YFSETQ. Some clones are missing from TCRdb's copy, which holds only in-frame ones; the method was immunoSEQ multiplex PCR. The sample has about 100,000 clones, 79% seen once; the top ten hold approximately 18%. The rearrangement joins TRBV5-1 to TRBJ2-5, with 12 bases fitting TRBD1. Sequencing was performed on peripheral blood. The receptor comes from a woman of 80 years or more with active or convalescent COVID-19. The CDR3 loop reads CASSGMGQGAQETQYF. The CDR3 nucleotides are TGCGCCAGCAGCGGAATGGGACAGGGGGCACAAGAGACCCAGTACTTC.